Listed here is a single TCR beta chain. The CDR3 totals 15 residues. Germline-derived CDR1 and CDR2 are LNHDA and SQIVND (reference sequence). V lost 6 bases, J lost 0 bases, and 6 bases stayed unmatched. The data were produced by immunoSEQ multiplex PCR, yet TCRdb's version contains in-frame clones alone and is incomplete. The repertoire has some 460,000 clones, roughly 89% of them found once; the top ten carry roughly 4%. The data were taken from a study of blood T cell repertoires in COVID-19. The rearrangement uses TRBV19 and TRBJ1-1; 8 nucleotides line up with TRBD1. Sample: peripheral blood. The source is a woman aged 25 to 39 with acute or convalescent COVID-19. CDR3 in amino acids: CASRPGQAMNTEAFF. The CDR3 DNA is TGTGCCAGTAGACCGGGACAGGCGATGAACACTGAAGCTTTCTTT.